The 20 T cell receptor beta chains below were found in one sample sequenced in a study of T cell changes during pregnancy in multiple sclerosis. The repertoire was sequenced with immunoSEQ multiplex PCR; TCRdb's copy has only in-frame clones and lacks some. The table shows roughly 38,000 clones, with 91% occurring only once. The source material was CD4+ T cells from peripheral blood mononuclear cells, sampled in the second trimester of pregnancy. These receptors were taken from a female donor in good health, enrolled as a control in a pregnancy study.

J is TRBJ1-2 and V is TRBV6-6; 8 bases match TRBD1. Germline CDR1 MNHNY, CDR2 SVGAGI (reference sequence). This CDR3 is 15 amino acids long. Unmatched junction bases numbered 12, after V lost 6 bases and J lost 6 bases. The CDR3 protein is CASRPGQGAWDGYTF. Written as DNA, the CDR3 is TGTGCCAGCAGGCCAGGACAGGGCGCTTGGGATGGCTACACCTTC.

The chain is built from TRBV18 and TRBJ1-1; D is unclear. The germline V gene has CDR1 KGHSH and CDR2 LQKENI. V gave up 6 bases and J gave up 1 base, with 9 bases separating them. The CDR3 extends over 13 amino acids. In DNA, the CDR3 is TGTGCCAGCTCCAGGCCAGCGAACACTGAAGCTTTCTTT. It yields the protein CASSRPANTEAFF.

V is TRBV4-3 and J is TRBJ1-1; TRBD1 agrees at 8 bases. V trimming: 2 bases; J trimming: 4 bases; junction bases outside the gene matches: 0. Germline V gene sequence: CDR1 LGHNA, CDR2 YSLEER. This CDR3 region has 13 residues. The DNA of the CDR3 is TGCGCCAGCAGCCAACAGGGGGCCACTGAAGCTTTCTTT. Protein product: CASSQQGATEAFF.

This chain joins TRBV11-2 and TRBJ2-3; 14 bases fit TRBD2. J was trimmed by 6 bases and V by 4 bases; bases with no gene match: 3. The germline gives CDR1 SGHAT, CDR2 FQNNGV. CDR3 length equals 15 residues. This CDR3 is CASSSRLAGGDTQYF. CDR3 nucleotide sequence: TGTGCCAGCAGCTCACGACTAGCGGGGGGGGATACGCAGTATTTT.

The chain carries TRBV25-1 and TRBJ2-7; D may be TRBD1 (6 bases). V was cut by 4 bases and J by 0 bases, with 13 bases left in between. The CDR3 length is 15 residues. From germline, CDR1 is MGHDK and CDR2 SYGVNS. The CDR3 loop reads CASSGWPDSSYEQYF. CDR3 coding DNA: TGTGCCAGCAGTGGCTGGCCGGACAGCTCCTACGAGCAGTACTTC.

This clone has only one observation. Other DNA sequences in this specimen translate into the identical CDR3. The V gene is TRBV7-2, the J gene TRBJ2-6, with a possible D match to TRBD2 (5 bases). V shed 1 base and J shed 1 base, with 5 bases lying between them. The CDR3 spans 15 residues. Per germline, CDR1 SGHTA and CDR2 FQGNSA. The CDR3 is CASSLGGSGANVLTF. In DNA form, the CDR3 reads TGTGCCAGCAGCTTAGGCGGGTCTGGGGCCAACGTCCTGACTTTC.

This sequence joins TRBV30 and TRBJ2-3; D might be TRBD1 (6 bases). Germline CDR1 GTSNPN, CDR2 SVGIG (reference sequence). V dropped 2 bases and J dropped 6 bases, with 6 bases sitting between them. This CDR3 contains 11 residues. CDR3 loop: CAWSQGDTQYF. Here the CDR3 DNA reads TGTGCCTGGAGTCAGGGGGATACGCAGTATTTT.

This clone has only one observation. V usage is TRBV30 and J usage is TRBJ1-1; D might be TRBD1 (5 bases). This CDR3 has 13 residues. Between the trimmed V and J ends, which lost 4 bases and 2 bases, there was a span of 11 bases. From germline, CDR1 is GTSNPN and CDR2 SVGIG (reference sequence). The CDR3 loop is CAWTRQLNTEAFF. In DNA form, the CDR3 reads TGTGCCTGGACCCGACAGCTTAACACTGAAGCTTTCTTT.

The rearrangement links TRBV10-3 to TRBJ1-4; 9 positions agree with TRBD1. CDR1 is ENHRY and CDR2 is SYGVKD in the germline V gene. This CDR3 spans 17 amino acids. Trimming removed 3 bases from V and 8 bases from J; junction bases left unmatched: 13. For the CDR3, the DNA is TGTGCCATCAGTGATGGGATCCCGGGACAGGGAAGGGAAAAACTGTTTTTT. It codes for CAISDGIPGQGREKLFF.

The chain combines TRBV11-2 with TRBJ1-1; TRBD1 aligns across 8 bases. J gave up 1 base and V 5 bases, and 3 bases lay outside the gene matches. CDR3 length: 14 amino acids. Per germline, CDR1 SGHAT and CDR2 FQNNGV. The CDR3 DNA follows: TGTGCCAGCAGCCGTGGACAGGGGAACACTGAAGCTTTCTTT. Its protein is CASSRGQGNTEAFF.

This clone was seen only a few times. CDR3 amino acids: CASSFLRAPLHF. DNA for the CDR3: TGTGCCAGCAGTTTTCTCCGGGCACCCCTCCACTTT. The genes are TRBV28 and TRBJ1-6, with D uncertain. Germline V lookup: CDR1 MDHEN, CDR2 SYDVKM. Trimming took off 3 bases at V and 11 bases at J, with 8 bases between the two ends. The CDR3 is 12 amino acids.

The chain combines TRBV5-5 with TRBJ1-5, with D maybe TRBD1 (5 bases). The V end was cut by 7 bases, the J end by 0 bases, with 14 bases between. CDR1 is SGHKS, CDR2 YYEKEE, per germline (reference sequence). The CDR3 totals 15 residues. The CDR3 nucleotides read TGTGCCAGCGCCCCGGGGGGATATAGCAATCAGCCCCAGCATTTT. Protein sequence: CASAPGGYSNQPQHF.

In nucleotides, the CDR3 is TGTGCCAGCAGCGCTCTAAAGAACACCGGGGAGCTGTTTTTT. Protein: CASSALKNTGELFF. The chain employs TRBV7-3 and TRBJ2-2; unclear D gene. Germline V lookup: CDR1 SGHTA, CDR2 FQGTGA. V was clipped by 5 bases and J by 1 base, with 8 bases between them. CDR3 length: 14 residues.

This clone was seen once. The chain has TRBV9 and TRBJ1-1; possibly TRBD1 for D (6 bases). The CDR3 extends over 15 amino acids. Trimming cost V 3 bases and J 4 bases, with 16 bases left between them. Germline CDR1 is SGDLS and CDR2 is YYNGEE. CDR3 sequence reads: CASSAHVVGGTEAFF. In DNA, the CDR3 is TGTGCCAGCAGCGCCCATGTGGTAGGGGGCACTGAAGCTTTCTTT. Complete variable domain (other parts from reference TRBV9 and TRBJ1-1): DSGVTQTPKHLITATGQRVTLRCSPRSGDLSVYWYQQSLDQGLQFLIQYYNGEERAKGNILERFSAQQFPDLHSELNLSSLELGDSALYFCASSAHVVGGTEAFFGQGTRLTVV.

The table lists this clone with a count of one. This rearrangement joins TRBV7-6 to TRBJ2-5; D not resolved. The J call may be mistaken, given a closer DNA end match to TRBJ2-7. Germline lookup yields CDR1 SGHVS and CDR2 FNYEAQ. This CDR3 region has 13 residues. In DNA, the CDR3 is TGTGCCAGCAGCTCCCAAGAGCACTACGAGCAGTACTTC. Translated, it gives CASSSQEHYEQYF.

The CDR3 coding sequence is TGTGCCTCGAATGGGGGACAAAATTCACCCCTCCACTTT. Translation: CASNGGQNSPLHF. The gene calls are TRBV10-3 and TRBJ1-6, with D possibly being TRBD1 (6 bases). V was trimmed by 11 bases and J by 7 bases, leaving 15 bases between them. Per the germline V gene, CDR1 is ENHRY and CDR2 is SYGVKD. The CDR3 extends over 13 amino acids.

The chain links TRBV6-6 to TRBJ1-2; 7 bases agree with TRBD1. The CDR3 consists of 13 residues. V shed 6 bases, J shed 2 bases, and the junction held 3 bases outside the gene matches. Germline V gene lookup returns CDR1 MNHNY and CDR2 SVGAGI (reference sequence). The CDR3: CASSWGQNYGYTF. The CDR3 DNA follows: TGTGCCAGCAGCTGGGGACAGAACTATGGCTACACCTTC.

The gene calls are TRBV4-3 and TRBJ2-1; the match to TRBD1 covers 7 bases. CDR3 length: 16 residues. V lost 4 bases and J lost 8; bases outside the gene matches: 14. Germline V gives CDR1 LGHNA, CDR2 YSLEER. The CDR3 here is CASSLRDRRGLDEQFF. DNA of the CDR3: TGCGCCAGCAGCCTCCGGGACAGAAGGGGTTTGGATGAGCAGTTCTTC.

J is TRBJ1-1 and V is TRBV6-1; the D gene is possibly TRBD1 (5 bases). Looked up from germline, CDR1 is MNHNS and CDR2 is SASEGT. V dropped 3 bases and J dropped 8 bases, with 16 bases sitting between them. The CDR3 sequence is 14 residues long. CDR3 sequence reads: CASSDRWGWGEAFF. The DNA of the CDR3 is TGTGCCAGCAGTGATAGGTGGGGCTGGGGAGAAGCTTTCTTT.

This chain uses TRBV27 with TRBJ2-1; 8 nucleotides agree with TRBD1. Trimming at V came to 2 bases and at J to 9 bases, leaving 12 bases not matched to a gene. Germline CDR1 is MNHEY and CDR2 is SMNVEV (reference sequence). The CDR3 has 16 amino acids. Written as DNA, the CDR3 is TGTGCCAGCAGTTTAAATCAAAGGACAGGGCGGAGTGAGCAGTTCTTC. It translates to CASSLNQRTGRSEQFF.